This paragraph reports one T cell receptor (beta chain). Its target is not known. This sample was taken from a study of identical twins. MiXCR, run by TCRdb on the 5' RACE reads, gives a single entry per CDR3 protein. The sample shows a few hundred thousand distinct CDR3 sequences, 6.5% of them seen only once. Points from the study as a whole: With abundant cord blood beta clonotypes, insertions were fewer; memory repertoires showed no such pattern.

CDR1 is SQVTM and CDR2 is ANQGSEA in the germline V gene. Trimming pared 6 bases from V and 0 bases from J, leaving 11 bases between. There are 13 residues in the CDR3. These same data were also listed under a study on T cells expressing NK-cell markers. This second study notes: The authors derived TCR beta repertoires from sorted CD3+CD56+NKG2C+, CD3+CD56+NKG2C- and CD3+CD56-NKG2C+ T cells. Seropositivity for HCMV was found in most of the eight sequenced donors, with one seronegative. The contribution of dominant NKG2C+ clonotypes to CD8+ T cells in six or seven donors was roughly 1.0-7.5%.

Material: CD8+ T cells sorted from blood. This TCR was recovered from a woman between 18 and 29 years old in good health. The V and J genes are TRBV29-1 and TRBJ2-5; D gene ambiguous. CDR3 DNA: TGCAGCGTCACCCCGGAGTACCAAGAGACCCAGTACTTC. Translated, it gives CSVTPEYQETQYF.